The 21 T cell receptor beta chains presented below share a single source sample, sequenced in a study of CD8 T cells in Susac syndrome. After extraction with the RNeasy kit, roughly 0.5 to 1 ug of the RNA was reverse transcribed using random hexamers. TCRdb recomputed calls from the immunoSEQ multiplex PCR reads with MiXCR, one row per CDR3 protein. The sample includes hundreds of thousands of distinct CDR3 sequences, around 93% of them seen just once. The sample taken for sequencing was CD4+ T cells from PBMCs. The receptors derive from a human donor with multiple sclerosis.

This rearrangement joins TRBV3-1 to TRBJ2-3, with 8 bases identical to TRBD2. Germline CDR1 and CDR2: LGHDT and YNNKEL (reference sequence). Trimming removed 1 base from V and 6 bases from J; junction bases left unmatched: 12. The CDR3 covers 17 residues. CDR3 bases: TGTGCCAGCAGCCAAGGTCTTAGCGGGACCACTTCGGATACGCAGTATTTT. Translating gives CASSQGLSGTTSDTQYF.

The chain couples TRBV30 to TRBJ1-1; weak D call: TRBD1 (5 bases). CDR3 length: 12 amino acids. Germline CDR1 reads GTSNPN; CDR2 reads SVGIG (reference sequence). V lost 3 bases and J lost 6, with 11 bases in between. The CDR3 nucleotides read TGTGCCTGGAGGTCAGGGTCCGCTGAAGCTTTCTTT. Protein: CAWRSGSAEAFF.

The chain joins TRBV3-1 to TRBJ1-4; 7 bases map to TRBD1. Germline V CDR1 and CDR2: LGHDT, YNNKEL (reference sequence). The length of the CDR3 is 13 residues. Trimming took 1 base from V and 13 from J; bases not matched to a gene: 6. CDR3 protein: CASSQAQGFLLFF. The CDR3 DNA reads as TGTGCCAGCAGCCAAGCACAGGGGTTTTTACTGTTTTTT.

The J gene is TRBJ1-6, the V gene TRBV12-3 or TRBV12-4, with 9 nucleotides matching TRBD1. V lost 3 bases and J lost 9; bases outside the gene matches: 6. This CDR3 has 15 amino acids. DNA of the CDR3: TGTGCCAGCAGTTTTCACAGGGGGCTGGGTTCACCCCTCCACTTT. Translation gives CASSFHRGLGSPLHF.

To note about this clonotype: One end of the junction fails to match germline, which may point to a read error. V gene TRBV13 combines with J gene TRBJ1-6; no clear D. The CDR3 spans 14 residues. In germline, CDR1 is PRHDT, CDR2 FYEKMQ (reference sequence). The CDR3 protein is CASSLFREGSPLHF. CDR3 DNA: TGTGCCAGCAGCTTATTCCGGGAGGGTTCACCCCTCCATTTT.

This sequence joins TRBV9 and TRBJ1-2; no definite D call. Trimming stripped 3 bases from V and 3 bases from J, with 9 bases between. The germline CDR1 and CDR2 sequences are SGDLS and YYNGEE. The CDR3 extends over 13 amino acids. The CDR3 DNA follows: TGTGCCAGCAGCGAACGGGTCGACTATGGCTACACCTTC. This gives the protein CASSERVDYGYTF. Supplemented by reference TRBV9 and TRBJ1-2, the full variable domain reads DSGVTQTPKHLITATGQRVTLRCSPRSGDLSVYWYQQSLDQGLQFLIQYYNGEERAKGNILERFSAQQFPDLHSELNLSSLELGDSALYFCASSERVDYGYTFGSGTRLTVV.

The CDR3 here is CSVARGGLETQYF. CDR3 coding DNA: TGCAGCGTTGCCCGGGGGGGTTTAGAGACCCAGTACTTC. This chain joins TRBV29-1 and TRBJ2-5, with 8 bases fitting TRBD2. The germline CDR1 and CDR2 sequences are SQVTM and ANQGSEA. CDR3 length equals 13 residues. The V segment lost 4 bases and the J segment 4 bases; nucleotides outside the gene matches: 5.

This clonotype came up once. The chain links TRBV20-1 to TRBJ2-2; possibly TRBD1 for D (5 bases). Germline assignment: CDR1 DFQATT and CDR2 SNEGSKA (reference sequence). CDR3 size: 14 residues. V was cut by 3 bases and J by 5 bases, with 13 bases left in between. The CDR3 sequence: CSASGQGGTGELFF. Here the CDR3 DNA reads TGCAGTGCTAGTGGGCAGGGTGGGACCGGGGAGCTGTTTTTT.

The chain has TRBV7-9 and TRBJ2-2; D is undetermined. Trimming took off 2 bases at V and 5 bases at J, with 6 bases between the two ends. The CDR3 spans 13 residues. Germline loops: CDR1 SEHNR, CDR2 FQNEAQ (reference sequence). The CDR3 DNA sequence: TGTGCCAGCAGCTTACCGCCGACCGGGGAGCTGTTTTTT. Amino acids: CASSLPPTGELFF. Full variable domain (outside the CDR3, taken from reference TRBV7-9 and TRBJ2-2): DTGVSQNPRHKITKRGQNVTFRCDPISEHNRLYWYRQTLGQGPEFLTYFQNEAQLEKSRLLSDRFSAERPKGSFSTLEIQRTEQGDSAMYLCASSLPPTGELFFGEGSRLTVL.

This chain links TRBV7-9 with TRBJ2-2; D gene unclear. The length of the CDR3 is 13 residues. Germline V gene data show CDR1 as SEHNR and CDR2 as FQNEAQ (reference sequence). The germline V and J ends were trimmed by 5 bases and 4 bases, with 8 bases remaining between them. The CDR3 protein is CASSPARTGELFF. The CDR3 DNA reads TGTGCCAGCAGCCCAGCTCGCACCGGGGAGCTGTTTTTT.

The J gene is TRBJ2-2, the V gene TRBV12-3 or TRBV12-4, with D possibly being TRBD2 (7 bases). This CDR3 comprises 14 residues. The V gene lost 7 bases and the J gene lost 6 bases, with 15 bases spanning the gap. The CDR3 DNA reads as TGTGCCAGCAATGGGAGGGGGGGCTCCGGGGAGCTGTTTTTT. This gives the protein CASNGRGGSGELFF.

This clonotype turned up a few times. This sequence joins TRBV2 and TRBJ2-7; D not resolved. Trimming took off 6 bases at V and 1 base at J, with 1 base between the two ends. The germline gives CDR1 SNHLY, CDR2 FYNNEI. The CDR3 contains 10 residues. CDR3 loop: CASRSYEQYF. DNA for the CDR3: TGTGCCAGCAGGTCCTACGAGCAGTACTTC.

The chain employs TRBV9 and TRBJ1-1, with D possibly TRBD1 on 6 matching bases. Trimming cost V 0 bases and J 1 base, with 13 bases left between them. This CDR3 has 16 amino acids. Germline V gene data show CDR1 as SGDLS and CDR2 as YYNGEE. This CDR3 is CASSVGQGFENTEAFF. Written as DNA, the CDR3 is TGTGCCAGCAGCGTAGGTCAGGGGTTTGAGAACACTGAAGCTTTCTTT.

The CDR3 nucleotides are TGCGCCAGCAGCTTCCGACCACCTGACAGGGTTAGCACAGATACGCAGTATTTT. It yields the protein CASSFRPPDRVSTDTQYF. The rearrangement links TRBV5-1 to TRBJ2-3, with 7 bases lining up with TRBD1. The CDR3 runs to 18 residues. The V and J ends lost 2 bases and 0 bases, in that order; junction bases with no gene match: 12. The germline CDR1 and CDR2 sequences are SGHRS and YFSETQ.

The chain joins TRBV6-6 to TRBJ2-7; TRBD1 matches at 8 bases. This CDR3 is built from 15 residues. The V gene end was trimmed by 4 bases and the J gene end by 3 bases; junction bases not matched to a gene: 8. The germline gives CDR1 MNHNY, CDR2 SVGAGI (reference sequence). The CDR3 reads CASSWSGQGDYEQYF. CDR3 nucleotides: TGTGCCAGCAGTTGGTCTGGACAGGGAGACTACGAGCAGTACTTC.

The chain links TRBV7-9 to TRBJ2-7; D not resolved. Looked up from germline, CDR1 is SEHNR and CDR2 is FQNEAQ (reference sequence). The germline V and J ends were trimmed by 1 base and 0 bases, with 7 bases remaining between them. This CDR3 is 14 amino acids long. The CDR3 loop is CASSLGVYSYEQYF. The DNA of the CDR3 is TGTGCCAGCAGCTTAGGGGTTTACTCCTACGAGCAGTACTTC.

The chain couples TRBV24-1 to TRBJ2-2; a possible D gene is TRBD1 (7 bases). Trimming left V 3 bases short and J 7 bases short, with 14 bases between. There are 15 residues in the CDR3. Germline V lookup: CDR1 KGHDR, CDR2 SFDVKD. The CDR3 DNA sequence: TGTGCCACCAGTGATGCGACAGGGAGGAACGGGGAGCTGTTTTTT. It translates to CATSDATGRNGELFF.

J is TRBJ1-1 and V is TRBV29-1, with D tentatively TRBD1 (5 bases). V was shortened by 4 bases and J by 4 bases, with 10 bases between the two germline ends. Germline V gene data show CDR1 as SQVTM and CDR2 as ANQGSEA. The CDR3 has 12 residues. Here the CDR3 DNA reads TGCAGCGTTGGCGGCAGGGCCACTGAAGCTTTCTTT. Its translation: CSVGGRATEAFF.

V is TRBV29-1 and J is TRBJ2-3, with D tentatively TRBD1 (6 bases). CDR1 and CDR2 (germline): SQVTM, ANQGSEA. V was pared by 0 bases and J by 1 base, with 14 bases between. There are 16 residues in the CDR3. The CDR3 is CSVEDDTGSRTDTQYF. The CDR3 region has the DNA TGCAGCGTTGAAGATGATACAGGGAGTCGCACAGATACGCAGTATTTT.

This chain joins TRBV20-1 and TRBJ1-2; no clear D. The CDR3 length is 14 residues. V lost 3 bases and J 4 bases, leaving 15 bases between the germline ends. Germline V gene data show CDR1 as DFQATT and CDR2 as SNEGSKA (reference sequence). CDR3 residues: CSASTSGLGYGYTF. The CDR3 DNA sequence: TGCAGTGCTAGCACCTCCGGGCTTGGCTATGGCTACACCTTC.

The V call is TRBV5-4, the J call TRBJ2-3; 9 bases line up with TRBD1. V shed 4 bases and J 2 bases; nucleotides not matched to a gene: 5. The CDR3 contains 15 residues. Germline-derived CDR1 and CDR2 are SGHNT and YYREEE (reference sequence). The CDR3 region has the DNA TGTGCCAGCAGCCTGCGGACAGGGGACACAGATACGCAGTATTTT. It translates to CASSLRTGDTDTQYF.